This TCR beta chain comes out of a study of T cell responses to AZD1222 COVID-19 vaccine. The study pooled second doses at about 4 or about 12 weeks. V lost 5 bases and J lost 2, with 15 bases in between. Germline-derived CDR1 and CDR2 are SGHAT and FQNNGV. The CDR3 has 15 amino acids. The table came from immunoSEQ multiplex PCR; TCRdb's copy has only in-frame clones and leaves some out. The data show about 94,000 clones, less than 85% seen once. This specimen consisted of peripheral blood, obtained 28 days after the second AZD1222 dose. The receptor was isolated from an adult who received the AZD1222 COVID-19 vaccine. This chain joins TRBV11-2 and TRBJ1-2; D uncertain. The CDR3 spells CASSPDPTANYGYTF. The CDR3 bases are TGTGCCAGCAGCCCAGATCCGACTGCCAACTATGGCTACACCTTC. The variable domain in full, with the rest retrieved from reference TRBV11-2 and TRBJ1-2, is EAGVAQSPRYKIIEKRQSVAFWCNPISGHATLYWYQQILGQGPKLLIQFQNNGVVDDSQLPKDRFSAERLKGVDSTLKIQPAKLEDSAVYLCASSPDPTANYGYTFGSGTRLTVV.